The clone carrying this T cell receptor (beta chain) was found a few times. Cohorts were determined from participant-reported clinical history. Germline V lookup: CDR1 MNHEY, CDR2 SMNVEV (reference sequence). The CDR3 is 14 amino acids. The J segment lost 2 bases and the V segment lost 0 bases, leaving 0 bases of the junction unmatched. The source of the sample is a study of blood T cell repertoires in COVID-19. Source study methods: Amplification with reference gene primers provided the estimates of nucleated cell counts. TCRdb's copy holds only in-frame clones and misses some; the assay was immunoSEQ multiplex PCR. D and trimming were read from the DNA, whereas the V and J calls and clone size are those reported in that table. The repertoire holds around 290,000 clones, with approximately 88% as singletons.

This sequence was found in a woman aged 25 to 39 who had recovered from COVID-19. Input material: PBMCs or T cells enriched from blood (not recorded which). This chain links TRBV27 with TRBJ2-5; 7 bases map to TRBD2. This CDR3 reads CASSLSGGQETQYF. The CDR3 DNA sequence: TGTGCCAGCAGTTTATCGGGGGGGCAAGAGACCCAGTACTTC.